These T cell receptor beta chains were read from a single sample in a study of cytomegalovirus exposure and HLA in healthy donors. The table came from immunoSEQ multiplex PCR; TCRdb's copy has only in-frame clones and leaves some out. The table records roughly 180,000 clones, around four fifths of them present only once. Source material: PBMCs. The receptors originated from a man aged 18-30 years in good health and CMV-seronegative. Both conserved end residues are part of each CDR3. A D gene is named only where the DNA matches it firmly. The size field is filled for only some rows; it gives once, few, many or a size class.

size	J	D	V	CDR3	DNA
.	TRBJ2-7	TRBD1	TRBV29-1	CSVGTGQNYEQYF	TGCAGCGTTGGAACGGGACAGAACTACGAGCAGTACTTC
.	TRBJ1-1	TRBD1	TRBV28	CASSLWNRGSEAFF	TGTGCCAGCAGTTTATGGAACAGGGGGAGTGAAGCTTTCTTT
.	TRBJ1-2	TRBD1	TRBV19	CASSQGQGSGYTF	TGTGCCAGTAGTCAGGGACAGGGAAGCGGCTACACCTTC
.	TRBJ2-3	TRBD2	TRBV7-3	CASSRDGTSGRRDTQYF	TGTGCCAGCAGCAGAGACGGGACTAGCGGGAGACGCGATACGCAGTATTTT
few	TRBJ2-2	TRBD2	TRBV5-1	CASSLAHSGGARGGELFF	TGCGCCAGCAGCTTGGCCCATAGCGGGGGGGCCCGTGGCGGGGAGCTGTTTTTT
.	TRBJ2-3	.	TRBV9	CVSSSRGLATLGDTQYF	TGTGTCAGCAGCTCTCGAGGGCTAGCAACGCTTGGAGATACGCAGTATTTT
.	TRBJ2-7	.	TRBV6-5	CASSYGAFGVYEQYF	TGTGCCAGCAGTTACGGGGCGTTTGGTGTCTACGAGCAGTACTTC
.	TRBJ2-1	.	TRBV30	CAWRSGLFNEQFF	TGTGCCTGGAGGAGCGGCCTCTTTAATGAGCAGTTCTTC
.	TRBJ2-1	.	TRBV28	CASSLWRAGSYNEQFF	TGTGCCAGCAGTTTATGGCGGGCTGGCTCCTACAATGAGCAGTTCTTC
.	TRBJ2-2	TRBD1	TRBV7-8	CASSLKQGALAGELFF	TGTGCCAGCAGCTTAAAGCAGGGGGCGCTGGCCGGGGAGCTGTTTTTT
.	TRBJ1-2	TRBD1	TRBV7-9	CASSPGGAGNYGYTF	TGTGCCAGCAGCCCAGGGGGAGCGGGTAACTATGGCTACACCTTC
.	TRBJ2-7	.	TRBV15	CATSTGGGGATYEQYF	TGTGCCACCAGCACCGGGGGAGGGGGAGCGACCTACGAGCAGTACTTC
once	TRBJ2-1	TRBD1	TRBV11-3	CASSLGDRVVNEQFF	TGTGCCAGCAGCTTAGGAGACAGGGTGGTCAATGAGCAGTTCTTC
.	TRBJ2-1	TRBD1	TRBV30	CACAGQGTYNEQFF	TGTGCCTGCGCGGGACAGGGCACTTACAATGAGCAGTTCTTC
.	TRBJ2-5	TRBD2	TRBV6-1	CASSKGLAGALYQETQYF	TGTGCCAGCAGTAAAGGACTAGCGGGGGCCTTGTACCAAGAGACCCAGTACTTC
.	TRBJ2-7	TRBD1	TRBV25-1	CASRLTGAYEQYF	TGTGCCAGCAGACTTACAGGGGCCTACGAGCAGTACTTC
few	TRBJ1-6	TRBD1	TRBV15	CATSRDSYNSPLHF	TGTGCCACCAGCCGGGACAGCTATAATTCACCCCTCCACTTT
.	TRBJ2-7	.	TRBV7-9	CASSLVSSGLYEQYF	TGTGCCAGCAGCTTAGTTTCCAGTGGCTTATACGAGCAGTACTTC
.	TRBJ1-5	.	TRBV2	CASRADSNQPQHF	TGTGCCAGCAGGGCGGATAGCAATCAGCCCCAGCATTTT